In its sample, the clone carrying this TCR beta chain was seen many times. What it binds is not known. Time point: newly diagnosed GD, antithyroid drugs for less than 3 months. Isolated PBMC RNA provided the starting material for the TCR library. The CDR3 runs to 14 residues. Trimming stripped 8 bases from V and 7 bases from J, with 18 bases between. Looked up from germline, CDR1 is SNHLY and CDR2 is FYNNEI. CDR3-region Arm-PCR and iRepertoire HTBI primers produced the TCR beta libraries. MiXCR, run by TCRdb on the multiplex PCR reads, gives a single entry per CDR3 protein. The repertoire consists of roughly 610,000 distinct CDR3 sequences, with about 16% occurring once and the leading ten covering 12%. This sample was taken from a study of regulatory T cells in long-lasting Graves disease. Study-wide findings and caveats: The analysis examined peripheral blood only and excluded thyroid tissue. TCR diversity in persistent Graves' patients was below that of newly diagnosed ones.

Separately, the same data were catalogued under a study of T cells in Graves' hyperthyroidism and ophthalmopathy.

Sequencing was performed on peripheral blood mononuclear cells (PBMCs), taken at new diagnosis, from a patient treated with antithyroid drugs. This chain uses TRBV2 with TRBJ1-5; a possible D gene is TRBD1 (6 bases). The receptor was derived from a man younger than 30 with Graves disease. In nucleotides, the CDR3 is TGTGCCAGCCGACACAGGGTTCTCGCCCAGCCCCAGCATTTT. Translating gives CASRHRVLAQPQHF.